What follows are 24 T cell receptor beta chains derived from one specimen sequenced in a study of cytomegalovirus exposure and HLA in healthy donors. This PCR relied on a set of 60 Vbeta primers and 13 Jbeta primers. The repertoire was sequenced with immunoSEQ multiplex PCR; TCRdb's copy has only in-frame clones and lacks some. This table has about 140,000 clones, around four fifths appearing once. Sequencing was carried out using PBMCs. Every receptor here comes from a man aged 25-45 years in good health and CMV-seronegative.

The genes are TRBV9 and TRBJ1-1; the D gene is possibly TRBD1 (5 bases). In germline, CDR1 is SGDLS, CDR2 YYNGEE. Trimming cost V 0 bases and J 4 bases, with 19 bases left between them. The CDR3 sequence is 17 residues long. CDR3 residues: CASSVGAQGAGLTEAFF. The CDR3 DNA reads TGTGCCAGCAGCGTAGGAGCCCAGGGCGCGGGGCTCACTGAAGCTTTCTTT.

The V call is TRBV5-1, the J call TRBJ1-6; tentatively, D is TRBD1 (5 bases). This CDR3 comprises 15 residues. The V end lost 2 bases, the J end lost 10 bases, and 16 bases lay between the germline ends. From germline, CDR1 is SGHRS and CDR2 YFSETQ. Written as DNA, the CDR3 is TGCGCCAGCAGCTTCCGGGGGTCGGAGGGATCACCCCTCCACTTT. This gives the protein CASSFRGSEGSPLHF.

The V gene is TRBV7-3, the J gene TRBJ2-1, with D perhaps TRBD2 (6 bases). The length of the CDR3 is 13 residues. Deletions cut 3 bases from V and 3 bases from J, with 6 bases between. Germline CDR1 reads SGHTA; CDR2 reads FQGTGA. The CDR3 DNA reads as TGTGCCAGCAGCTTGACTAGCTACAATGAGCAGTTCTTC. Protein sequence: CASSLTSYNEQFF.

This clone was recorded once. The chain joins TRBV5-4 to TRBJ2-7, with D possibly being TRBD1 (7 bases). The V end lost 8 bases, the J end lost 3 bases, and 15 bases lay between the germline ends. The germline CDR1 and CDR2 sequences are SGHNT and YYREEE (reference sequence). This CDR3 spans 13 amino acids. The CDR3 DNA reads as TGTGCCAGTGCCCGACAGGGACTCTACGAGCAGTACTTC. Protein product: CASARQGLYEQYF. Combining the CDR3 with reference TRBV5-4 and TRBJ2-7 gives the whole variable domain ETGVTQSPTHLIKTRGQQVTLRCSSQSGHNTVSWYQQALGQGPQFIFQYYREEENGRGNFPPRFSGLQFPNYSSELNVNALELDDSALYLCASARQGLYEQYFGPGTRLTVT.

V usage is TRBV5-6 and J usage is TRBJ2-1; no clear D gene. Germline CDR1 SGHDT, CDR2 YYEEEE. V was clipped by 0 bases and J by 2 bases, with 6 bases between them. This CDR3 comprises 14 residues. In DNA, the CDR3 is TGTGCCAGCAGCTTGGACTACCCCTACAATGAGCAGTTCTTC. Translation gives CASSLDYPYNEQFF.

As concerns this clone: A junction end diverges from the germline sequence, so it may reflect a read error. The chain joins TRBV6-5 to TRBJ1-2; D perhaps matches TRBD1 (5 bases). The CDR3 extends over 16 amino acids. CDR1 is MNHEY, CDR2 SVGAGI, per germline. In nucleotides, the CDR3 is TGTGCCAGCGGTTGTGGGTGCGGGGCGCGGGACTATGGCTACCCCTTC. It encodes CASGCGCGARDYGYPF.

The V and J genes are TRBV5-1 and TRBJ2-1, with 11 bases identical to TRBD2. This CDR3 spans 14 amino acids. Trimming removed 3 bases from V and 6 bases from J; junction bases left unmatched: 2. Looked up from germline, CDR1 is SGHRS and CDR2 is YFSETQ. The CDR3 DNA follows: TGCGCCAGCAGCTCGGGACTAGCGGCCAATGAGCAGTTCTTC. It specifies CASSSGLAANEQFF.

This chain connects TRBV4-1 to TRBJ1-1, with TRBD1 as a possible D gene (6 bases). V lost 2 bases, J lost 8 bases, and 21 bases lay in between. Germline loops: CDR1 MGHRA, CDR2 YSYEKL. CDR3 length: 16 amino acids. The CDR3 nucleotides are TGCGCCAGCAGCCAACCCACAGGGACCTCCGGTCGGGAAGCTTTCTTT. This codes for CASSQPTGTSGREAFF.

The chain carries TRBV18 and TRBJ2-7; 7 positions agree with TRBD2. This CDR3 has 16 residues. After removal of 0 bases from V and 0 bases from J, the junction contained 5 bases not matched to a gene. CDR1 KGHSH and CDR2 LQKENI come from the germline V gene. This CDR3 reads CASSPPSGVSSYEQYF. Here the CDR3 DNA reads TGTGCCAGCTCACCACCGAGCGGGGTGAGCTCCTACGAGCAGTACTTC.

The chain is built from TRBV27 and TRBJ2-7; D uncertain. The CDR3 covers 15 residues. The germline gives CDR1 MNHEY, CDR2 SMNVEV (reference sequence). V was shortened by 3 bases and J by 7 bases, with 19 bases between the two germline ends. CDR3 coding DNA: TGTGCCAGCAGTTTCCCCGGGTCCCCGGGTGGGGAGCAGTACTTC. The encoded protein is CASSFPGSPGGEQYF.

The CDR3 coding sequence is TGTGCCAGCAGTCCAGGGAAAACCCTATCCTATGGCTACACCTTC. It codes for CASSPGKTLSYGYTF. This chain uses TRBV5-4 with TRBJ1-2, with D possibly being TRBD1 (5 bases). The germline V and J ends were trimmed by 5 bases and 4 bases, with 18 bases remaining between them. This CDR3 has 15 amino acids. Per germline, CDR1 SGHNT and CDR2 YYREEE (reference sequence).

The chain links TRBV5-1 to TRBJ1-1, with 11 bases aligning to TRBD1. Germline-derived CDR1 and CDR2 are SGHRS and YFSETQ. Unmatched junction bases numbered 5, after V lost 3 bases and J lost 1 base. This CDR3 is built from 16 residues. The CDR3 DNA sequence: TGCGCCAGCAGCTCTGGACAGGGGGCAAGGAACACTGAAGCTTTCTTT. Encoded protein: CASSSGQGARNTEAFF.

The gene calls are TRBV19 and TRBJ1-2, with 9 bases lining up with TRBD1. V gave up 4 bases and J gave up 7 bases; unmatched junction bases: 4. The germline V gene has CDR1 LNHDA and CDR2 SQIVND (reference sequence). The CDR3 contains 13 residues. Written as DNA, the CDR3 is TGTGCCAGTAGTACGGGACAGGGTAGTGGCTACACCTTC. It yields the protein CASSTGQGSGYTF.

V and J are TRBV5-6 and TRBJ1-2; D gene ambiguous. CDR1 and CDR2 from the germline V gene are SGHDT and YYEEEE. The ends were cut back, 7 bases at V and 3 bases at J, with 19 bases in the middle. The CDR3 length is 15 residues. CDR3 bases: TGTGCCAGCTCCACCGAGGGAGTTTCGTACTATGGCTACACCTTC. This encodes CASSTEGVSYYGYTF.

The chain employs TRBV27 and TRBJ2-6; no reliable D call. Germline V gene lookup returns CDR1 MNHEY and CDR2 SMNVEV (reference sequence). The CDR3 totals 15 residues. Trimming took 4 bases from V and 2 from J, leaving 9 bases between them. CDR3 in DNA: TGTGCCAGCAGTTCCCGAGGAGCTGGGGCCAACGTCCTGACTTTC. This sequence encodes CASSSRGAGANVLTF.

V and J are TRBV5-4 and TRBJ1-2, with 10 bases that match TRBD1. The CDR3 contains 14 residues. Germline V lookup: CDR1 SGHNT, CDR2 YYREEE (reference sequence). After removal of 4 bases from V and 12 bases from J, the junction contained 12 bases not matched to a gene. CDR3 sequence reads: CASSAGQGMVGNTF. CDR3 nucleotides: TGTGCCAGCAGCGCGGGACAGGGGATGGTAGGGAACACCTTC.

This chain joins TRBV28 and TRBJ1-1; 8 positions agree with TRBD1. Germline CDR1 MDHEN, CDR2 SYDVKM. This CDR3 has 15 amino acids. The trim removed 3 bases at V and 2 bases at J, leaving 5 bases unmatched. CDR3 DNA: TGTGCCAGCAGTTTCGGGACAGGTCTTAACACTGAAGCTTTCTTT. Translation gives CASSFGTGLNTEAFF.

This rearrangement joins TRBV18 to TRBJ2-3, with 8 bases fitting TRBD2. CDR3 size: 17 residues. V lost 1 base to trimming and J lost 1 base; unmatched junction nucleotides: 7. The V gene's germline CDR1 is KGHSH and CDR2 LQKENI. The CDR3 DNA reads as TGTGCCAGCTCACCACTCGCGAGCGGGAGTGGCACAGATACGCAGTATTTT. Protein product: CASSPLASGSGTDTQYF.

The V call is TRBV5-8, the J call TRBJ2-7, with a weak D call TRBD2 (6 bases). This CDR3 has 13 amino acids. From germline, CDR1 is SGHTS and CDR2 YDEGEE. Between the trimmed V and J ends, which lost 4 bases and 5 bases, there was a span of 13 bases. The CDR3 sequence: CASSRDWANEQYF. The DNA for the CDR3 is TGTGCCAGCAGCCGGGACTGGGCGAACGAGCAGTACTTC. The full variable domain, its missing parts supplied by reference TRBV5-8 and TRBJ2-7, is EAGVTQSPTHLIKTRGQQATLRCSPISGHTSVYWYQQALGLGLQFLLWYDEGEERNRGNFPPRFSGRQFPNYSSELNVNALELEDSALYLCASSRDWANEQYFGPGTRLTVT.

The V gene is TRBV27, the J gene TRBJ2-5, with D perhaps TRBD1 (5 bases). V was trimmed by 2 bases and J by 7 bases, leaving 23 bases between them. The CDR3 extends over 17 amino acids. Germline V lookup: CDR1 MNHEY, CDR2 SMNVEV (reference sequence). The CDR3 nucleotides read TGTGCCAGCAGTTTAGAAAGGGGCAGTCCACCCTGGCGGACCCAGTACTTC. This gives the protein CASSLERGSPPWRTQYF.

This clone was observed a single time. One junction end does not reproduce the germline sequence, and a read error may be involved. This chain uses TRBV6-1 with TRBJ1-2; 7 bases are shared with TRBD1. CDR1 and CDR2 from the germline V gene are MNHNS and SASEGT. The CDR3 is 11 residues long. CDR3 nucleotide sequence: TGTGCCAGCAGGACAGGGTATGGCTACCCCTTC. It translates to CASRTGYGYPF.

This chain connects TRBV5-5 to TRBJ2-7; D is perhaps TRBD1 (5 bases). Germline assignment: CDR1 SGHKS and CDR2 YYEKEE (reference sequence). The CDR3 consists of 13 residues. V was trimmed by 3 bases and J by 3 bases, leaving 10 bases between them. DNA for the CDR3: TGTGCCAGCAGCTCTACAGGATACTACGAGCAGTACTTC. Amino acid sequence: CASSSTGYYEQYF.

The chain links TRBV7-9 to TRBJ1-1; maybe TRBD1 (6 bases). The CDR3 is 17 amino acids. V was trimmed by 5 bases and J by 2 bases, leaving 21 bases between them. CDR1 is SEHNR, CDR2 FQNEAQ, per germline (reference sequence). The CDR3 loop is CASSLGFGTSLNTEAFF. DNA of the CDR3: TGTGCCAGCAGCCTAGGTTTTGGGACATCATTAAACACTGAAGCTTTCTTT.

V usage is TRBV5-1 and J usage is TRBJ2-7; a weak D match, TRBD2 (5 bases). The germline CDR1 and CDR2 sequences are SGHRS and YFSETQ. CDR3 length: 15 residues. Trimming shortened V by 0 bases and J by 3 bases, and 13 bases separated the two germline ends. The DNA of the CDR3 is TGCGCCAGCAGCTTGGGGGAGACCTCCAGCTACGAGCAGTACTTC. Protein product: CASSLGETSSYEQYF.